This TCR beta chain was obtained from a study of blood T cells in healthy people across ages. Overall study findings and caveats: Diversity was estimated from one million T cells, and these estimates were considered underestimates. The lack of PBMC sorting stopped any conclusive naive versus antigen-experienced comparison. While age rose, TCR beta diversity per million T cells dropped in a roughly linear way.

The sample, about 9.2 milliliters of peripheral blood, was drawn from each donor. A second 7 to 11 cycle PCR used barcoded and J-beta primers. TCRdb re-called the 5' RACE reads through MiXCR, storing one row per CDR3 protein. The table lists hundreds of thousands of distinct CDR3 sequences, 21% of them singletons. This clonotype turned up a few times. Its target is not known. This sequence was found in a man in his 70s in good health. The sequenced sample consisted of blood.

The CDR3 reads CASSLLGARQTQYF. The CDR3, as DNA: TGTGCCAGCAGCTTACTTGGGGCCCGACAAACCCAGTACTTC. This chain joins TRBV7-9 and TRBJ2-5, with a possible D match to TRBD1 (5 bases). The CDR3 length is 14 residues. V was shortened by 2 bases and J by 8 bases, with 15 bases between the two germline ends. Germline V gene sequence: CDR1 SEHNR, CDR2 FQNEAQ (reference sequence).